The clone carrying this T cell receptor beta chain appeared a few times. The data were obtained in a study of blood T cell repertoires in COVID-19. On the study more broadly: The United States, Italy and Spain were the sources of the acute and convalescent COVID-19 samples. PBMCs, B-cell-depleted T cells, or T cells were the source of the cDNA or gDNA that made up the material.

Germline V CDR1 and CDR2: MNHEY, SMNVEV (reference sequence). The CDR3 sequence is 17 residues long. The ends lost 2 bases at V and 6 bases at J; junction bases unmatched: 9. Original analysis: For nucleated cells, counts were estimated from reference gene primer amplification. The assay was immunoSEQ multiplex PCR, and TCRdb's table has in-frame clones only and misses some. V, J and clone size are taken as reported in that table, and D and trimming were inferred from the DNA itself. The sample comprises fewer than 150,000 clones, roughly three quarters of which are singletons, and around a fifth rests with the top ten.

The chain uses TRBV27 and TRBJ2-2, with 10 nucleotides matching TRBD1. The sequence derives from an elderly man with acute or convalescent COVID-19. The specimen was peripheral blood. The CDR3: CASSLGHPGTGAGELFF. The CDR3 DNA follows: TGTGCCAGCAGTTTAGGACACCCAGGGACAGGGGCCGGGGAGCTGTTTTTT.